The 8 T cell receptor beta chains presented below share a single source sample, sequenced in a study of beta chain features in type 1 diabetes. As every portion of the isolated RNA was reverse transcribed, the sequencing read expressed TCRB transcripts. The table came from immunoSEQ multiplex PCR; TCRdb's copy has only in-frame clones and leaves some out. This table has tens of thousands of clones, about 55% appearing once. Sample: Tregs from blood. The receptors shown here come from a woman between 18 and 29 years old in good health.

This clone has a handful of counts. This chain uses TRBV6-6 with TRBJ1-1; TRBD1 matches at 8 bases. The CDR3 contains 15 residues. CDR1 MNHNY and CDR2 SVGAGI come from the germline V gene (reference sequence). V was clipped by 5 bases and J by 0 bases; unmatched bases: 5. CDR3 DNA: TGTGCCAGCAGTACTCCGGACAGGGTGAACACTGAAGCTTTCTTT. Translation: CASSTPDRVNTEAFF.

The CDR3 spells CASSQETRLNSPLHF. Written as DNA, the CDR3 is TGCGCCAGCAGCCAAGAAACGCGGTTAAATTCACCCCTCCACTTT. The gene calls are TRBV4-3 and TRBJ1-6; D is unresolved. The V and J ends lost 0 bases and 7 bases respectively, with 10 bases between them. This CDR3 spans 15 amino acids. Germline loops: CDR1 LGHNA, CDR2 YSLEER.

This chain uses TRBV7-2 with TRBJ2-3; perhaps TRBD2 as D (5 bases). The ends were cut back, 1 base at V and 2 bases at J, with 7 bases in the middle. The CDR3 consists of 14 residues. The germline V gene has CDR1 SGHTA and CDR2 FQGNSA. The CDR3 bases are TGTGCCAGCAGCTTAGTTAGCGCCACAGATACGCAGTATTTT. Translating gives CASSLVSATDTQYF.

The chain links TRBV25-1 to TRBJ2-1; 10 bases fit TRBD2. CDR1 and CDR2 (germline): MGHDK, SYGVNS. The length of the CDR3 is 13 residues. With 9 bases clipped from V and 7 bases from J, the junction kept 6 bases outside the gene matches. CDR3 residues: CAREREGLNEQFF. The CDR3 DNA reads TGTGCCAGAGAGCGGGAGGGCCTTAATGAGCAGTTCTTC.

As DNA, the CDR3 is TGCAGTGCTAGAACCGGGGAAAAACTGTTTTTT. Its protein product is CSARTGEKLFF. The chain couples TRBV20-1 to TRBJ1-4; D unresolved. The V end was cut by 2 bases, the J end by 8 bases, with 6 bases between. This CDR3 comprises 11 residues. The germline gives CDR1 DFQATT, CDR2 SNEGSKA (reference sequence).

This chain links TRBV5-1 with TRBJ2-3, with 8 bases aligning to TRBD1. With 1 base clipped from V and 5 bases from J, the junction kept 6 bases outside the gene matches. The germline gives CDR1 SGHRS, CDR2 YFSETQ. There are 15 residues in the CDR3. CDR3 DNA: TGCGCCAGCAGCTTGAACGGACAGGGAGAAGATACGCAGTATTTT. It yields the protein CASSLNGQGEDTQYF.

This clone was observed a handful of times. The chain couples TRBV13 to TRBJ1-4; D perhaps matches TRBD1 (5 bases). Looked up from germline, CDR1 is PRHDT and CDR2 is FYEKMQ (reference sequence). The length of the CDR3 is 17 residues. V lost 2 bases and J 8 bases, leaving 21 bases between the germline ends. CDR3 protein: CASSLRQQGPLKEKLFF. CDR3 nucleotides: TGTGCCAGCAGCTTACGACAGCAAGGCCCGTTAAAAGAAAAACTGTTTTTT.

This chain joins TRBV5-1 and TRBJ2-3, with 11 bases that match TRBD2. Germline assignment: CDR1 SGHRS and CDR2 YFSETQ. The CDR3 contains 16 residues. V lost 5 bases to trimming and J lost 2 bases; unmatched junction nucleotides: 7. The CDR3 spells CASSPWTSGFTDTQYF. CDR3 sequence (DNA): TGCGCCAGCAGTCCCTGGACTAGCGGGTTCACAGATACGCAGTATTTT.